This is a list of T cell receptor beta chains from one sample in a study of high-grade serous ovarian cancer treatment subgroups. TCRdb keeps only in-frame clones here, not all; method: immunoSEQ multiplex PCR. The table has about 7,700 clones, 70% to 85% seen once; the top ten hold more than 5%. Material: tumor tissue. The receptors were sampled from a human donor with high-grade serous ovarian cancer. CDR3s include the opening cysteine and the closing phenylalanine or tryptophan. Each record gives: V gene, J gene, clone size, D gene, CDR3 DNA, CDR3 protein. The D gene is left open where the match is weak. Clone size is stated in some rows and not others, as once, few, many or a class when expanded.

>TRBV10-3|TRBJ1-1|.|.
TGTGCCAGCAGTTACTCGGCCAGCCAGAACACTGAAGCTTTCTTT
CASSYSASQNTEAFF
>TRBV5-4|TRBJ2-5|medium-sized|.
TGTGCCAGCAGCTTAGCCCGAGCCACTCAAGAGACCCAGTACTTC
CASSLARATQETQYF
>TRBV7-9|TRBJ1-2|.|.
TGTGCCAGCAGCCCACCTCGGCGGGACGGAGACTATGGCTACACCTTC
CASSPPRRDGDYGYTF
>TRBV4-2|TRBJ2-4|.|.
TGTGCCAGCAGCGGGAGAGGGGGAGGAAAAAACATTCAGTACTTC
CASSGRGGGKNIQYF
>TRBV6-6|TRBJ1-2|.|.
TGTGCCAGCAGTCGGGGGACAAGGGCTACCTATGGCTACACCTTC
CASSRGTRATYGYTF
>TRBV28|TRBJ1-2|few|TRBD1
TGTGCCAGCAGTTTCCCCACAGGGGGCGCCTATGGCTACACCTTC
CASSFPTGGAYGYTF
>TRBV7-2|TRBJ1-1|.|.
TGTGCCAGCAGCTTAGCGCCCGCAGGCGAGGGTTTTCGGACTGAAGCTTTCTTT
CASSLAPAGEGFRTEAFF
>TRBV6-5|TRBJ2-7|.|.
TGTGCCAGCAATAACGGGAAGCCCTACGAGCAGTACTTC
CASNNGKPYEQYF
>TRBV6-1|TRBJ1-1|once|.
TGTGCCAGCAGTTTCATGGAGAACACTGAAGCTTTCTTT
CASSFMENTEAFF
>TRBV7-3|TRBJ2-1|.|TRBD1
TGTGCCAGCAGCTTAAACAGGGGATCGGGCAGGAAACGGGATGAGCAGTTCTTC
CASSLNRGSGRKRDEQFF
>TRBV12-5|TRBJ2-1|.|.
TGTGCTAGTGGGCCGCGGGGTCAGTCCTACAATGAGCAGTTCTTC
CASGPRGQSYNEQFF
>TRBV27|TRBJ1-1|.|TRBD1
TGTGCCAGCAGTTTTCTTCAGGGGGCCACTGAAGCTTTCTTT
CASSFLQGATEAFF
>TRBV6-5|TRBJ2-1|.|.
TGTGCCAGCAGTATTTACCCTGGGGGGCGCGATGAGCAGTTCTTC
CASSIYPGGRDEQFF
>TRBV10-2|TRBJ2-3|.|TRBD2
TGCGCCAGCGGGGGACTAGCGGGAAGCCCAGATACGCAGTATTTT
CASGGLAGSPDTQYF
>TRBV28|TRBJ2-7|.|.
TGTGCCAGCAGTTTGGTGAGGGGATCCTATCTAGGGCAGTACTTC
CASSLVRGSYLGQYF
>TRBV29-1|TRBJ1-2|.|.
TGCAGCGTTCTGCGGGGAACAGGTGGCTACACCTTC
CSVLRGTGGYTF
>TRBV27|TRBJ1-5|large|.
TGTGCCAGCAAACAGGGTGCTGAGCCCCAGCATTTT
CASKQGAEPQHF
>TRBV19|TRBJ1-2|once|.
TGTGCCAGTAGTAGGGGGGGTCCCGGGGAATATGGCTACACCTTC
CASSRGGPGEYGYTF
>TRBV11-1|TRBJ1-1|few|.
TGTGCCAGCAGCTTGCGGCTAGGGGAGAACACTGAAGCTTTCTTT
CASSLRLGENTEAFF
>TRBV9|TRBJ2-7|.|TRBD2
TGTGCCAGCAGCGTCGCCGGGACTAGCGGGAGTAGCGAGCAGTACTTC
CASSVAGTSGSSEQYF
>TRBV19|TRBJ1-2|.|.
TGTGCCAGTAGTATTACGCAGGGGTATGGCTACACCTTC
CASSITQGYGYTF
>TRBV27|TRBJ2-5|.|.
TGTGCCAGCAGCCCACGAGGGGGAGAGACCCAGTACTTC
CASSPRGGETQYF
>TRBV7-2|TRBJ2-2|.|TRBD2
TGTGCCAGCAGCTTAGGTGTCCAAGCGGGAGCAAAGACCGGGGAGCTGTTTTTT
CASSLGVQAGAKTGELFF
>TRBV9|TRBJ1-5|.|.
TGTGCCAGCAGCGTGGGCGGACCGCATAGCAATCAGCCCCAGCATTTT
CASSVGGPHSNQPQHF
>TRBV15|TRBJ2-3|.|.
TGTGCCACCAGCAGCATAGGAGGGTATAGGACAGATACGCAGTATTTT
CATSSIGGYRTDTQYF